A selection of T cell receptor beta chains follows, all from one sample in a study of cytomegalovirus exposure and HLA in healthy donors. Only in-frame clones appear in the TCRdb table, and some are missing; sequencing was by immunoSEQ multiplex PCR. The data hold some 99,000 clones, with around four fifths observed a single time. Specimen: PBMCs. These receptors were obtained from a man aged 35 to 55 in good health and CMV-seronegative. Each CDR3 is given with its conserved first and last residue. The order of the fields is V gene, J gene, CDR3 protein.

>TRBV6-4|TRBJ2-2
CASSDGQNTGELFF
>TRBV7-3|TRBJ2-3
CASSEGVAGDTQYF
>TRBV9|TRBJ1-5
CASSVGAGAGNQPQHF
>TRBV5-5|TRBJ1-5
CASSLVGGNDQPQHF
>TRBV7-2|TRBJ2-7
CASSQEKLASSYEQYF
>TRBV29-1|TRBJ1-3
CSVTGAGNTIYF
>TRBV4-3|TRBJ2-2
CASSQDQLAGGENTGELFF
>TRBV18|TRBJ2-7
CASSRGQGNHEQYF
>TRBV19|TRBJ2-7
CASSQTSGRYEQYF
>TRBV4-3|TRBJ1-1
CASSNPGQGNTEAFF
>TRBV19|TRBJ2-7
CASSIGTGSYEQYF
>TRBV11-2|TRBJ2-3
CASSLEAGTDTQYF
>TRBV19|TRBJ1-1
CASSMQGWSEAFF
>TRBV6-6|TRBJ2-2
CASSLAGTTGELFF
>TRBV6-5|TRBJ1-1
CASSYVPEYTEAFF
>TRBV5-4|TRBJ1-2
CASSLGQGIYTF
>TRBV6-6|TRBJ2-2
CASNLVWSWAGELFF
>TRBV29-1|TRBJ2-7
CSAASIPGQTYEQYF
>TRBV10-3|TRBJ1-2
CAISSDRDYGYTF
>TRBV7-9|TRBJ1-4
CASSYTGLGSGEKLFF
>TRBV7-9|TRBJ1-2
CASSDSEPSHYGYTF
>TRBV27|TRBJ2-7
CASSEGRGGGHEQYF
>TRBV5-4|TRBJ2-5
CASSRSGRATETQYF
>TRBV30|TRBJ2-2
CAWKRTFTGELFF
>TRBV4-2|TRBJ2-1
CASSLALDSGLAGGWPLGQFF
>TRBV12-5|TRBJ2-3
CASGPRASGGNASTDTQYF
>TRBV7-9|TRBJ2-3
CASSRGDTQYF
>TRBV19|TRBJ1-5
CASSGTANQPQHF
>TRBV10-2|TRBJ2-3
CASTVSDTQYF
>TRBV7-9|TRBJ2-3
CASSPSGGGNTQYF
>TRBV6-6|TRBJ1-1
CASTGTEAFF
>TRBV27|TRBJ1-5
CASSSRTGAGPQHF
>TRBV6-1|TRBJ2-7
CASSREGPYEQYF
>TRBV2|TRBJ2-2
CASRGQYTGELFF
>TRBV7-2|TRBJ2-6
CASSLDFGSGANVLTF
>TRBV7-6|TRBJ1-6
CASSPGEEVRSNSPLHF
>TRBV25-1|TRBJ2-2
CASSDQTGTIRNTGELFF
>TRBV5-5|TRBJ2-5
CASTLLGSGAQETQYF
>TRBV5-4|TRBJ1-2
CASSSYYRDIPHYGYTF
>TRBV28|TRBJ2-5
CASSRQVSQETQYF
>TRBV7-9|TRBJ2-7
CASSLDSDPYEQYF
>TRBV7-9|TRBJ1-1
CSSSGDRGGYAEAFF
>TRBV5-4|TRBJ1-2
CASSSPGQGYYGYTF
>TRBV11-3|TRBJ2-7
CASSLGGGALYEQYF
>TRBV6-5|TRBJ1-2
CASSFDRGDSYGYTF
>TRBV30|TRBJ2-7
CAWNHDIELYEQYF
>TRBV5-1|TRBJ1-1
CASSPVAAGTEAFF
>TRBV4-1|TRBJ2-1
CASSPGGLAGGLNEQFF
>TRBV29-1|TRBJ2-1
CSVGQPVSSYNEQFF
>TRBV6-1|TRBJ2-7
CASSADRVRDEQYF
>TRBV6-5|TRBJ2-6
CASIEFSGANVLTF
>TRBV7-6|TRBJ1-2
CASSAAGVFGYTF
>TRBV7-2|TRBJ2-3
CASSLTSGGTDTQYF
>TRBV7-2|TRBJ2-1
CASSLGSVGGNEQFF
>TRBV5-1|TRBJ2-4
CASRSGNIQYF